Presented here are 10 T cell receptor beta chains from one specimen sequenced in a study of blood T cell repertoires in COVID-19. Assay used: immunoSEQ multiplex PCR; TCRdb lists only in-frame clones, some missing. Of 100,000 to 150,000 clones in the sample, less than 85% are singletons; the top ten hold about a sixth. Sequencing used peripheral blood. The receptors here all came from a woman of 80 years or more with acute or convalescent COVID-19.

CDR3 region: CASSQVGEGGNYGYTF. CDR3 nucleotide sequence: TGCGCCAGCAGCCAAGTAGGGGAGGGAGGTAACTATGGCTACACCTTC. J is TRBJ1-2 and V is TRBV4-3, with D perhaps TRBD1 (5 bases). The CDR3 spans 16 residues. The ends were cut back, 1 base at V and 1 base at J, with 13 bases in the middle. From germline, CDR1 is LGHNA and CDR2 YSLEER.

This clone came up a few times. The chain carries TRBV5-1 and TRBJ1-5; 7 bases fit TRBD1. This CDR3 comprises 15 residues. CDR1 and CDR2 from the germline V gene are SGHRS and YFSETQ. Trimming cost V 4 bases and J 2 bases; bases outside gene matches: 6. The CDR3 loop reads CASSSTTGGNQPQHF. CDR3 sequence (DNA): TGCGCCAGCAGCAGTACTACAGGGGGCAATCAGCCCCAGCATTTT.

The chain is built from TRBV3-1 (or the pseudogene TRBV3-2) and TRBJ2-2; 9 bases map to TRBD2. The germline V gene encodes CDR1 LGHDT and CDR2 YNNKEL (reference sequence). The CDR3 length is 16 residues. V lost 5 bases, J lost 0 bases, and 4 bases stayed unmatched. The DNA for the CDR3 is TGTGCCAGCAGCGAGATAGCGGGGGCGAACACCGGGGAGCTGTTTTTT. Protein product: CASSEIAGANTGELFF.

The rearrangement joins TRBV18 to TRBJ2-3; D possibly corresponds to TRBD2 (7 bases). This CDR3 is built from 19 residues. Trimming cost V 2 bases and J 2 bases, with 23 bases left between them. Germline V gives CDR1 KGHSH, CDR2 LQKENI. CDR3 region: CASSPGGSGGGRYTDTQYF. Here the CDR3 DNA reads TGTGCCAGCTCACCAGGGGGGAGTGGCGGGGGCCGATACACAGATACGCAGTATTTT.

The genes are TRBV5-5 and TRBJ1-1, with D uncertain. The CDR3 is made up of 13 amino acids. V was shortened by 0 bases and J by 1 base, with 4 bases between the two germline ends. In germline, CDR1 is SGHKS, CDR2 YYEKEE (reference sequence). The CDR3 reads CASSLAGNTEAFF. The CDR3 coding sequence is TGTGCCAGCAGCTTGGCGGGGAACACTGAAGCTTTCTTT. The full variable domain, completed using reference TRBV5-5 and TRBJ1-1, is DAGVTQSPTHLIKTRGQQVTLRCSPISGHKSVSWYQQVLGQGPQFIFQYYEKEERGRGNFPDRFSARQFPNYSSELNVNALLLGDSALYLCASSLAGNTEAFFGQGTRLTVV.

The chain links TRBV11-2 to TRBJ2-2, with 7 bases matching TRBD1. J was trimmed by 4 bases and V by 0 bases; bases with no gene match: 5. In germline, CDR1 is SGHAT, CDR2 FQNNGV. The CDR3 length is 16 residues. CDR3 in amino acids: CASSLEVSGGTGELFF. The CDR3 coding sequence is TGTGCCAGCAGCTTAGAGGTGTCAGGGGGCACCGGGGAGCTGTTTTTT.

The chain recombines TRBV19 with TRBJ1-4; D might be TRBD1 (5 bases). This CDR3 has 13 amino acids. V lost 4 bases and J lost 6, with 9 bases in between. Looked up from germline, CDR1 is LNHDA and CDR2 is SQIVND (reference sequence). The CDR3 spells CASSKGRHEKLFF. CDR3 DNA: TGTGCCAGTAGTAAGGGGCGACATGAAAAACTGTTTTTT.

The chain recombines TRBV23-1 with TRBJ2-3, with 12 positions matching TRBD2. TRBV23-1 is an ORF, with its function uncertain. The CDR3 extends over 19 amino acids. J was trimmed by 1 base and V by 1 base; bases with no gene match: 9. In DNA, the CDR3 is TGCGCCAGCAGTCAATTGGACAAGGGACTAGCGGGCCGCACAGATACGCAGTATTTT. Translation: CASSQLDKGLAGRTDTQYF.

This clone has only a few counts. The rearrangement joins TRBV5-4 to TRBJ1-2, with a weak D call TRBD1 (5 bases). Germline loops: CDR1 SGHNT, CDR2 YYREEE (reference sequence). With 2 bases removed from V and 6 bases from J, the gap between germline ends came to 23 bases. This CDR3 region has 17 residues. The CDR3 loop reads CASSFPIGQAGRDGYTF. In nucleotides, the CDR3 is TGTGCCAGCAGCTTCCCGATCGGACAAGCGGGCCGTGATGGCTACACCTTC.

CDR3 sequence: CSASPFRGGRALDDEQYF. CDR3 bases: TGCAGTGCTAGTCCCTTCCGCGGCGGGAGGGCCTTAGACGACGAGCAGTACTTC. V gene TRBV20-1 combines with J gene TRBJ2-7, with 9 bases aligning to TRBD2. Germline V gene data show CDR1 as DFQATT and CDR2 as SNEGSKA (reference sequence). With 3 bases clipped from V and 5 bases from J, the junction kept 20 bases outside the gene matches. This CDR3 contains 18 residues.